A single sample gave rise to the 27 T cell receptor beta chains below, sequenced in a study of T cell repertoires in cytomegalovirus infection. From the reads, TCRdb called clonotypes with MiXCR, one entry per CDR3 protein. The sample holds more than 150,000 distinct CDR3 sequences, roughly a fifth seen once. What was sequenced was PBMCs. The receptors come from a human donor in good health (CMV status not recorded). Some clones in this sample may be carry-over from other donors' samples.

This clonotype was seen more than once but under ten times. The CDR3 DNA reads as TGTGCCAGCAGGGCCCCGCGGACTGGCTATGGCTACACCTTC. This translates into CASRAPRTGYGYTF. V usage is TRBV12-3 or TRBV12-4 and J usage is TRBJ1-2; D gene unclear. Trimming took off 6 bases at V and 4 bases at J, with 15 bases between the two ends. The CDR3 loop spans 14 amino acids.

The chain is built from TRBV5-4 and TRBJ2-1; 8 bases fit TRBD2. The CDR3 covers 16 residues. Per germline, CDR1 SGHNT and CDR2 YYREEE (reference sequence). J gave up 0 bases and V 5 bases, and 7 bases lay outside the gene matches. The CDR3 spells CASRTQRESSYNEQFF. CDR3 coding DNA: TGTGCCAGCAGGACCCAGCGGGAGAGCTCCTACAATGAGCAGTTCTTC.

Many counts were recorded for this clonotype. V and J are TRBV7-2 and TRBJ2-3, with D perhaps matching TRBD2 (6 bases). Trimming removed 5 bases at V and 5 bases at J, with 26 bases between. Germline V CDR1 and CDR2: SGHTA, FQGNSA. CDR3 length: 18 amino acids. CDR3 DNA: TGTGCCAGCAGCCCGCAGGTGCCTCGCGGAGGGCCGATAGATACGCAGTATTTT. This sequence encodes CASSPQVPRGGPIDTQYF.

The rearrangement joins TRBV28 to TRBJ2-1; D is tentatively TRBD1 or TRBD2 (5 bases each). The CDR3 length is 15 residues. V was cut by 5 bases and J by 3 bases, with 14 bases left in between. The germline gives CDR1 MDHEN, CDR2 SYDVKM. CDR3 DNA sequence: TGTGCCAGCAGTCCCGGGGCCAAGATCTACAATGAGCAGTTCTTC. Protein sequence: CASSPGAKIYNEQFF. The full variable domain, with the rest looked up from reference TRBV28 and TRBJ2-1, is DVKVTQSSRYLVKRTGEKVFLECVQDMDHENMFWYRQDPGLGLRLIYFSYDVKMKEKGDIPEGYSVSREKKERFSLILESASTNQTSMYLCASSPGAKIYNEQFFGPGTRLTVL.

The V and J genes are TRBV28 and TRBJ2-3; TRBD2 matches 7 bases. Germline V gene data show CDR1 as MDHEN and CDR2 as SYDVKM. CDR3 length: 16 amino acids. V dropped 6 bases and J dropped 0; count of bases not matched to a gene: 9. The CDR3 loop is CASRSHRGDSTDTQYF. The CDR3 DNA is TGTGCCAGCAGATCTCACCGGGGGGATAGCACAGATACGCAGTATTTT.

This clonotype came up a few times. CDR3 region: CASSEMTSGASDTQYF. The DNA for the CDR3 is TGTGCCAGTAGTGAGATGACTAGCGGGGCCTCAGATACGCAGTATTTT. The chain uses TRBV19 and TRBJ2-3, with 11 bases that match TRBD2. Germline V CDR1 and CDR2: LNHDA, SQIVND (reference sequence). J gave up 4 bases and V 5 bases, and 8 bases lay outside the gene matches. CDR3 size: 16 residues.

This chain links TRBV27 with TRBJ1-5; D ambiguous. Trimming removed 2 bases at V and 1 base at J, with 9 bases between. The germline V gene has CDR1 MNHEY and CDR2 SMNVEV (reference sequence). The CDR3 length is 15 residues. The CDR3 reads CASSLIAGSNQPQHF. In DNA form, the CDR3 reads TGTGCCAGCAGTTTAATCGCGGGAAGCAATCAGCCCCAGCATTTT.

This clonotype was seen ten or more times. The J gene is TRBJ2-3, the V gene TRBV11-2; tentatively, D is TRBD2 (5 bases). Germline V lookup: CDR1 SGHAT, CDR2 FQNNGV. The CDR3 extends over 13 amino acids. V was trimmed by 6 bases and J by 3 bases, leaving 10 bases between them. The CDR3 bases are TGTGCCAGCAGGCCACTAGATACAGATACGCAGTATTTT. It specifies CASRPLDTDTQYF.

The chain uses TRBV2 and TRBJ2-7, with D perhaps TRBD1 (6 bases). The V and J ends lost 6 bases and 2 bases respectively, with 14 bases between them. The germline V gene has CDR1 SNHLY and CDR2 FYNNEI. The length of the CDR3 is 14 residues. The DNA for the CDR3 is TGTGCCAGCAGGACAGCAGGGGTAACCTACGAGCAGTACTTC. As protein: CASRTAGVTYEQYF.

V is TRBV6-1 and J is TRBJ1-1; weak D call: TRBD1 (6 bases). Germline CDR1 MNHNS, CDR2 SASEGT. Trimming removed 7 bases at V and 0 bases at J, with 12 bases between. The CDR3 runs 14 residues. This CDR3 reads CASNEGTLNTEAFF. CDR3 sequence (DNA): TGTGCCAGCAACGAAGGGACACTGAACACTGAAGCTTTCTTT.

The chain has TRBV5-1 and TRBJ2-7; maybe TRBD1 (5 bases). CDR3 size: 14 residues. Germline lookup yields CDR1 SGHRS and CDR2 YFSETQ. Trimming pared 0 bases from V and 5 bases from J, leaving 12 bases between. CDR3 amino acids: CASSLAQGHNEQYF. The CDR3 bases are TGCGCCAGCAGCTTGGCCCAGGGTCACAACGAGCAGTACTTC.

This rearrangement joins TRBV5-4 to TRBJ2-3; 7 bases are shared with TRBD2. Trimming cost V 3 bases and J 0 bases; bases outside gene matches: 4. CDR1 is SGHNT, CDR2 YYREEE, per germline (reference sequence). The CDR3 length is 15 residues. For the CDR3, the DNA is TGTGCCAGCAGCTGGACTAGTCGTAGCACAGATACGCAGTATTTT. As protein: CASSWTSRSTDTQYF.

V and J are TRBV24-1 and TRBJ2-3; the match to TRBD2 covers 8 bases. V lost 1 base to trimming and J lost 0 bases; unmatched junction nucleotides: 2. The CDR3 is 16 residues long. Germline loops: CDR1 KGHDR, CDR2 SFDVKD. The chain's CDR3 is CATSDFPSGSTDTQYF. The DNA for the CDR3 is TGTGCCACCAGTGATTTTCCTAGCGGGAGCACAGATACGCAGTATTTT.

This clonotype was picked up many times. The chain links TRBV19 to TRBJ2-4, with TRBD2 matching over 11 bases. After removal of 6 bases from V and 3 bases from J, the junction contained 7 bases not matched to a gene. The CDR3 runs 16 residues. Germline-derived CDR1 and CDR2 are LNHDA and SQIVND (reference sequence). Written as DNA, the CDR3 is TGTGCCAGTAGCCCTCGACTAGCGGGGAACAAAAACATTCAGTACTTC. Protein sequence: CASSPRLAGNKNIQYF.

This clonotype appeared many times. The chain employs TRBV11-3 and TRBJ1-1; no clear D. This CDR3 has 14 residues. V gave up 2 bases and J gave up 5 bases, with 12 bases separating them. Germline loops: CDR1 SGHNT, CDR2 YENEEA. CDR3 region: CASSLRGFGTEAFF. CDR3 DNA: TGTGCCAGCAGCTTACGAGGTTTCGGGACTGAAGCTTTCTTT.

The table lists this clonotype with many counts. V gene TRBV7-3 combines with J gene TRBJ2-7; D is perhaps TRBD1 (7 bases). CDR1 and CDR2 from the germline V gene are SGHTA and FQGTGA. V shed 0 bases and J shed 2 bases, with 11 bases lying between them. The CDR3 totals 15 residues. CDR3 loop: CASSLTQGGTYEQYF. The CDR3 nucleotides read TGTGCCAGCAGCTTAACGCAGGGGGGAACCTACGAGCAGTACTTC.

This clonotype has at least ten counts. This rearrangement joins TRBV7-2 to TRBJ1-1, with 7 nucleotides matching TRBD1. Trimming took 7 bases from V and 5 from J; bases not matched to a gene: 4. This CDR3 is 12 amino acids long. The germline CDR1 and CDR2 sequences are SGHTA and FQGNSA. The CDR3: CASTHRGTEAFF. The CDR3 DNA sequence: TGTGCCAGCACCCACAGGGGTACTGAAGCTTTCTTT.

This clonotype has only one observation. The chain uses TRBV19 and TRBJ1-1; maybe TRBD1 (6 bases). Germline CDR1 reads LNHDA; CDR2 reads SQIVND (reference sequence). The V gene lost 7 bases and the J gene lost 3 bases, with 18 bases spanning the gap. CDR3 length: 15 residues. As DNA, the CDR3 is TGTGCCAGTAAAATCCGCGAAGGGGGGTACACTGAAGCTTTCTTT. As protein: CASKIREGGYTEAFF.

CDR3 residues: CASSPPHSGLNEQFF. In nucleotides, the CDR3 is TGTGCCAGCAGCCCCCCCCATAGCGGGCTCAATGAGCAGTTCTTC. The chain has TRBV28 and TRBJ2-1; the match to TRBD2 covers 7 bases. In germline, CDR1 is MDHEN, CDR2 SYDVKM. V lost 6 bases and J lost 6; bases outside the gene matches: 11. This CDR3 comprises 15 residues.

The chain links TRBV5-1 to TRBJ1-6; the match to TRBD1 covers 7 bases. The V segment lost 0 bases and the J segment 10 bases; nucleotides outside the gene matches: 4. The CDR3 has 14 residues. CDR1 and CDR2 (germline): SGHRS, YFSETQ. CDR3 sequence reads: CASSLGTGWSPLHF. For the CDR3, the DNA is TGCGCCAGCAGCTTGGGGACAGGTTGGTCACCCCTCCACTTT.

The rearrangement uses TRBV11-2 and TRBJ2-7; 7 bases map to TRBD1. After removal of 6 bases from V and 6 bases from J, the junction contained 11 bases not matched to a gene. Germline CDR1 is SGHAT and CDR2 is FQNNGV. This CDR3 has 14 residues. The CDR3 nucleotides read TGTGCCAGCAGACACTTGACACAGGGGCGCGAGCAGTACTTC. Its translation: CASRHLTQGREQYF.

This clonotype was found many times. The rearrangement uses TRBV7-2 and TRBJ2-1; either TRBD1 or TRBD2 may supply D (5 bases each). This CDR3 is built from 15 residues. Per germline, CDR1 SGHTA and CDR2 FQGNSA. Deletions cut 4 bases from V and 9 bases from J, with 19 bases between. The CDR3 DNA sequence: TGTGCCAGCAGCTCATCCGGGACGGTCCTTAGTGAGCAGTTCTTC. Protein: CASSSSGTVLSEQFF.

This clonotype has a count of ten or more. The chain couples TRBV7-2 to TRBJ2-1, with 9 bases matching TRBD2. CDR1 is SGHTA and CDR2 is FQGNSA in the germline V gene. The V and J ends lost 5 bases and 6 bases, in that order; junction bases with no gene match: 11. This CDR3 spans 16 amino acids. CDR3 sequence reads: CASSRDSGSPGNEQFF. CDR3 nucleotides: TGTGCCAGCAGCCGAGATAGCGGGAGTCCCGGCAATGAGCAGTTCTTC.

This clonotype occurred many times. The chain recombines TRBV7-3 with TRBJ2-6; D uncertain. Trimming left V 5 bases short and J 0 bases short, with 5 bases between. Looked up from germline, CDR1 is SGHTA and CDR2 is FQGTGA. The CDR3 runs 14 residues. CDR3 amino acids: CASSPRSGANVLTF. The CDR3 region has the DNA TGTGCCAGCAGCCCCCGCTCTGGGGCCAACGTCCTGACTTTC.

The rearrangement links TRBV20-1 to TRBJ2-1, with D unresolved. Germline CDR1 is DFQATT and CDR2 is SNEGSKA (reference sequence). The CDR3 length is 15 residues. Between the trimmed V and J ends, which lost 5 bases and 5 bases, there was a span of 19 bases. The CDR3 loop is CSAGPFAAWDNEQFF. DNA for the CDR3: TGCAGTGCTGGCCCCTTCGCGGCCTGGGACAATGAGCAGTTCTTC.

This clonotype was counted at least ten times. This chain uses TRBV7-2 with TRBJ2-7; maybe TRBD2 (5 bases). There are 13 residues in the CDR3. V lost 0 bases and J 5 bases, leaving 8 bases between the germline ends. Germline values: CDR1 SGHTA, CDR2 FQGNSA. As DNA, the CDR3 is TGTGCCAGCAGCTTAGCCGGGGTACACGAGCAGTACTTC. Translated: CASSLAGVHEQYF. Based on the CDR3 plus reference TRBV7-2 and TRBJ2-7, the full variable domain is GAGVSQSPSNKVTEKGKDVELRCDPISGHTALYWYRQSLGQGLEFLIYFQGNSAPDKSGLPSDRFSAERTGGSVSTLTIQRTQQEDSAVYLCASSLAGVHEQYFGPGTRLTVT.

To note about this clonotype: A read error may produce the germline difference seen at one junction end. This chain links TRBV5-1 with TRBJ2-2; D is unclear. Germline loops: CDR1 SGHRS, CDR2 YFSETQ. The CDR3 has 14 amino acids. CDR3 amino acids: CASSLDLFSGELFF. The CDR3 region has the DNA TGCGCCAGCAGCTTGGACCTATTCTCCGGAGAGCTGTTTTTT.